The 12 T cell receptor beta chains below all came from one sample that was sequenced in a study of T-cell reconstitution after alpha-beta-depleted transplantation in children. Preparing the TCRbeta library involved the use of unique molecular identifiers. TCRdb reprocessed the PCR reads via MiXCR and lists one record per CDR3 protein. The sample shows about 130,000 distinct CDR3 sequences, roughly 10% of them seen only once. Source: PBMCs, mostly from graft donor cells, taken 180 days after TCRalphabeta/CD19-depleted stem cell transplant. All receptors derive from a girl in the first two years of life who had a stem cell transplant for combined immunodeficiency, so the T cells may come from the graft donor.

A word on this clonotype: The CDR3 carries no conserved terminal phenylalanine or tryptophan, so it likely arises from a read error. CDR3 sequence (DNA): TGTGCCAGCAGCTTCCGCGACCCGGGGGGCTATGGCTACACCTCC. Translation gives CASSFRDPGGYGYTS. The chain uses TRBV7-8 and TRBJ1-2; weak D call: TRBD1 (5 bases). V lost 3 bases and J 4 bases, leaving 15 bases between the germline ends. CDR1 and CDR2 (germline): SGHVS, FQNEAQ. The CDR3 runs 15 residues.

The V and J genes are TRBV20-1 and TRBJ2-1, with 8 positions matching TRBD2. The CDR3 has 15 residues. Germline CDR1 is DFQATT and CDR2 is SNEGSKA (reference sequence). The junction had 7 bases not matched to a gene; V was cut back by 3 bases and J by 3 bases. CDR3 region: CSARELADLYNEQFF. The CDR3 DNA reads as TGCAGTGCTAGGGAACTAGCGGACCTCTACAATGAGCAGTTCTTC.

The chain recombines TRBV2 with TRBJ2-3, with a tentative D call TRBD1 (5 bases). Between the trimmed V and J ends, which lost 2 bases and 4 bases, there was a span of 16 bases. This CDR3 has 16 amino acids. From germline, CDR1 is SNHLY and CDR2 FYNNEI. The CDR3 bases are TGTGCCAGCAGTGAACGTGGTAGGGGCGTAGCAGATACGCAGTATTTT. Amino acid sequence: CASSERGRGVADTQYF.

This clonotype has just a few counts. CDR3 sequence: CASSSGTAGEQYF. In nucleotides, the CDR3 is TGTGCCAGCAGCTCCGGGACAGCGGGGGAGCAGTACTTC. The chain uses TRBV11-2 and TRBJ2-7; D assignment may be TRBD1 or TRBD2 (7 bases each). V lost 4 bases, J lost 7 bases, and 14 bases lay in between. This CDR3 is 13 amino acids long. Per germline, CDR1 SGHAT and CDR2 FQNNGV.

V is TRBV20-1 and J is TRBJ2-7, with 8 bases identical to TRBD2. CDR1 is DFQATT and CDR2 is SNEGSKA in the germline V gene (reference sequence). The CDR3 contains 16 residues. After removal of 5 bases from V and 1 base from J, the junction contained 13 bases not matched to a gene. The DNA for the CDR3 is TGCAGTGCTCGCGATCTGGGCGGGGGGCATTCCTACGAGCAGTACTTC. Translated, it gives CSARDLGGGHSYEQYF.

This clonotype showed up just a few times. J is TRBJ2-7 and V is TRBV11-2, with no clear D. The CDR3 sequence is 16 residues long. Trimming removed 2 bases from V and 3 bases from J, with 17 bases in between. The germline gives CDR1 SGHAT, CDR2 FQNNGV. The CDR3 sequence is CASSLPRIPGFYEQYF. The CDR3, as DNA: TGTGCCAGCAGCTTACCCCGCATACCGGGCTTCTACGAGCAGTACTTC.

V gene TRBV30 combines with J gene TRBJ2-1; the D gene could be TRBD1 or TRBD2 (5 bases each). Germline CDR1 and CDR2: GTSNPN and SVGIG (reference sequence). V was shortened by 5 bases and J by 12 bases, with 14 bases between the two germline ends. This CDR3 is built from 11 residues. The CDR3 DNA reads as TGTGCCTGGGGGACCATTTCGGGGCAGTTCTTC. Its translation: CAWGTISGQFF.

This clonotype was picked up a small number of times. The CDR3 nucleotides read TGTGCCATCAGTGAGGGGATGACAGGGGACAATGAGCAGTTCTTC. Protein sequence: CAISEGMTGDNEQFF. This chain links TRBV10-3 with TRBJ2-1, with TRBD1 matching over 8 bases. Per germline, CDR1 ENHRY and CDR2 SYGVKD. The CDR3 has 15 residues. Losses at the gene ends were 2 bases for V and 5 bases for J; bases not matched to a gene: 5.

The chain carries TRBV10-3 and TRBJ2-3, with TRBD2 matching 8 bases. Germline assignment: CDR1 ENHRY and CDR2 SYGVKD. The CDR3 is 13 amino acids. J lost 5 bases, V lost 8 bases, and 6 bases had no gene match. The CDR3 bases are TGTGCCATCGCGGGGGGCCATAGAGATACGCAGTATTTT. Translation gives CAIAGGHRDTQYF.

The chain combines TRBV7-3 with TRBJ2-2, with TRBD1 as a possible D gene (5 bases). V lost 5 bases to trimming and J lost 0 bases, with 13 bases between them. Germline lookup yields CDR1 SGHTA and CDR2 FQGTGA. CDR3 length: 16 amino acids. In DNA, the CDR3 is TGTGCCAGCAGCCTCCTGGGCAGGGCGAACACCGGGGAGCTGTTTTTT. This translates into CASSLLGRANTGELFF.

CDR3 bases: TGTGCCAGCAGTTTACTACAGGGGATTAGCGGGGAGCTGTTTTTT. It yields the protein CASSLLQGISGELFF. The V and J genes are TRBV28 and TRBJ2-2; TRBD1 matches at 7 bases. CDR1 MDHEN and CDR2 SYDVKM come from the germline V gene. J gave up 7 bases and V 2 bases, and 7 bases lay outside the gene matches. This CDR3 contains 15 residues.

The chain joins TRBV5-1 to TRBJ2-7; 8 bases fit TRBD2. With V trimmed by 1 base and J by 3 bases, 3 bases remained unmatched. This CDR3 has 14 amino acids. From germline, CDR1 is SGHRS and CDR2 YFSETQ. CDR3 in amino acids: CASSLIAGGYEQYF. The CDR3 coding sequence is TGCGCCAGCAGCTTGATTGCGGGAGGCTACGAGCAGTACTTC.